This T cell receptor (beta chain) was identified during a study of OX40 agonist ivuxolimab in advanced cancers. Study summary: About 44% of patients had received prior checkpoint inhibitor therapy. Two cutaneous melanoma patients and one hepatocellular carcinoma patient, three in all, had partial responses.

V lost 3 bases and J 1 base, leaving 6 bases between the germline ends. Germline-derived CDR1 and CDR2 are KGHSH and LQKENI. The CDR3 extends over 13 amino acids. TCRdb's copy holds only in-frame clones and misses some; the assay was immunoSEQ multiplex PCR. This sample has around 100,000 clones, with around nine tenths found just once. The chain has TRBV18 and TRBJ2-5, with D hard to call. The origin of this receptor is an adult with an advanced solid tumor such as melanoma, head and neck, liver or kidney cancer. Sequenced material: CD4+ or CD8+ T cells sorted from blood, taken in a trial of the OX40 agonist ivuxolimab. The CDR3 bases are TGTGCCAGCTCACCCACACCCCAAGAGACCCAGTACTTC. It specifies CASSPTPQETQYF.